Detailed here is one T cell receptor (beta chain). This clone was detected only once. Its antigen has not been determined. Qualities for individual bases were not recorded, and no much larger clone is one base off. The data are from a study of long-term antiretroviral therapy in people with HIV (dated by TCRdb to about 2022). Background for the entire study: Collection of the earliest samples took place about a decade ahead of the 2015 WHO recommendation for immediate ART, at a time when ART was typically delayed until CD4 counts fell. A retrospective serial study tested whether ART initiation and durable HIV suppression were associated with changes in peripheral blood TRB repertoire composition and diversity. From some 27 adults with confirmed HIV infection, the cohort provided under 250 cryopreserved PBMC samples, gathered serially across a mean of around six years (range 1-12). About 35% of the 30 participants with HIV were female. No cross-contamination during QIAcube processing was seen in test extractions of a monoclonal T-cell line run alongside about 33 polyclonal samples. Study-wide conclusions, independent of this receptor: At every time point, the repertoire was dominated by expanded TRB clones first identified before ART initiation, although this dominance fluctuated and, in many PLHIV, declined after ART. Starting ART was linked to a significant rise in TRB diversity, yet even after long-term ART the diversity remained significantly lower than in transplant donor controls. Since PBMC availability was limited, sequencing covered only the TCR beta chain, with no alpha chain pairing. Unsorted PBMC were profiled instead of sorted CD4+ and CD8+ T cells because pre-ART samples had limited cell numbers. The samples were dated from the mid-2000s to the late 2010s, and the ART regimens that were used may be less effective than current ART regimens. Inferences about post-ART repertoire changes are limited because no data were available on ART adherence, viral resistance or therapy changes. HIV repertoires had narrower CDR3 length ranges than controls, and the network structure suggested an antigen-experienced repertoire that shifted only slightly toward naive after ART.

Including the terminal cysteine and phenylalanine, the CDR3 comprises 13 residues. Only the CDR3 DNA is retained, 39 bases long and in frame from the first base. After removal of 10 bases from V and 5 bases from J, the junction retains 8 bases not matched to a gene. CDR1 and CDR2 (MRHNA, SNTAGT) derive from the germline V gene. Participants were included only if at least one PBMC sample before ART initiation and at least two post-ART samples were available. All participants with HIV were treated in the United States of America. Before DNA extraction, cryopreserved samples of about 0.95-10 million PBMC were thawed and washed. At the time of the earliest PBMC sample, participants with HIV were aged between about 20 and 54 years. PBMC samples from each participant spanned 1-4 timepoints before ART initiation and 2-8 timepoints after ART initiation, with a median of 7 samples. Serial HIV viral load, CD4+ T-cell count, ART history and demographic data were obtained for every participant. Genomic DNA was extracted from unsorted PBMC with a Qiagen kit on a QIAcube, processed in batches of 12 samples.

The immunoSEQ hsTCRB v3.0 assay was used at survey level resolution to sequence the TRB variable region. The targeted TRB sequencing depth was about 35,000-55,000 T-cell genomes per sample. An Illumina MiSeq with a v3 150-cycle kit was used to sequence the pooled TRB libraries. The study's processing was this. Repertoire analysis was run in R within a reproducible Nextflow workflow that covered QC, data transformation and analysis. LymphoSeq2, an R package for exploring AIRR-Seq data, was used to implement the custom analyses. Several samples that yielded fewer than 5000 total TRB sequences were excluded, so that fewer than 250 HIV repertoires were analyzed. Among the approximately 200 retained HIV repertoires, 59 were collected before ART initiation and more than 120 after ART initiation. Each repertoire was downsampled to 5000 TRB nucleotide sequences, and summary statistics were averaged across 100 downsampling iterations. The analysis kept only TRB sequences whose CDR3 regions were at least seven amino acids long. Diversity was measured with a Shannon entropy-derived clonality score and the Gini coefficient. In repertoire networks, the top 5000 CDR3 amino acid sequences were linked whenever an edit distance of one separated two sequences. For TRB CDR3 amino acid sequences, antigen specificity groups and MHC restriction were predicted with GLIPH2. CDR3 amino acid sequences were matched against VDJdb and McPAS-TCR to flag known CMV, EBV, HIV or tissue antigen associations. Pre-ART, post-ART and control groups were compared with Wilcoxon signed-rank tests and Holm-Bonferroni correction. In TCRdb, the immuneACCESS table is reduced to in-frame sequences with V and J assigned. These tables do not hold every clone; where another copy was compared, an unresolved V gene accounts for under half, and the others remain unexplained. V and J calls and clone size come straight from that table; D and trimming were deduced from the DNA. The sample data list approximately 35,000 clones, and around 94% of these were observed just once. Roughly 3.6% of the sample comes from the top ten.

The receptor's source is a woman between 45 and 65 years old with HIV. The sequences come from unsorted PBMCs, collected 4.1 years after starting antiretroviral therapy. The chain is assembled from TRBV6-4 and TRBJ2-3, with 8 junctional bases fitting TRBD2. The nucleotide sequence reads TGTGCCACCGGTCGGGGGGGGCTAGATACGCAGTATTTT. It translates to CATGRGGLDTQYF.